This T cell receptor (beta chain) was found in a study of spatial heterogeneity in lung cancer. On the study more broadly: A total of fewer than 80 untreated early-stage non-small cell lung cancer patients served as donors. Detection of beta-chain sequences consistently exceeded that of alpha-chain sequences. The follow-up PBMC samples were sequenced whenever they were available. The median time to follow-up was around two years after resection.

Notes on the study in general: Resection saw ubiquitous expanded tumor TCRs appear in blood more than follow-up did.

TCRdb recomputed calls from the 5' RACE reads with MiXCR, one row per CDR3 protein. In the table there are some 110,000 distinct CDR3 sequences, less than 15% of which are singletons. Time point described: blood at routine non-recurrence follow-up after resection. No cells were sorted before sequencing. The whole RNA sequenced was extracted from tumor, nontumor lung or frozen PBMC. Germline trimming cut 6 bases from V and 3 bases from J; bases unmatched to any gene: 15. Germline CDR1 and CDR2: MNHEY and SVGAGI. The CDR3 covers 17 residues. About this clonotype: Its antigen is currently unknown.

The genes are TRBV6-5 and TRBJ2-7; 9 bases map to TRBD1. The sequence came from a male donor with early-stage non-small cell lung cancer. The sample was PBMCs, taken at follow-up. The CDR3 is CASSRVRSGTGSYEQYF. The CDR3 region has the DNA TGTGCCAGCAGCCGGGTTCGTTCCGGGACAGGGAGCTACGAGCAGTACTTC.